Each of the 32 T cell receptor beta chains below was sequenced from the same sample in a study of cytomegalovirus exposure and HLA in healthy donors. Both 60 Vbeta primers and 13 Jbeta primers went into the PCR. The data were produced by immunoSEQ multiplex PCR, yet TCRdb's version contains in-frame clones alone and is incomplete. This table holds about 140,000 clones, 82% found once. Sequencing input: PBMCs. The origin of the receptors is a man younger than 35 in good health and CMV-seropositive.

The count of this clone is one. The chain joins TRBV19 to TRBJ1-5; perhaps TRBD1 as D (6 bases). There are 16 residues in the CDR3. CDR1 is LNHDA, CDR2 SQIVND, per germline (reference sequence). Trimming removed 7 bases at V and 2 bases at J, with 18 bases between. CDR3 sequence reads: CASNKQGAYGNQPQHF. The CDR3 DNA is TGTGCCAGTAACAAACAGGGCGCATACGGCAATCAGCCCCAGCATTTT.

CDR3 region: CASSFPSGTNSYEQYF. In DNA, the CDR3 is TGTGCCAGCAGTTTCCCGTCCGGGACTAACTCCTACGAGCAGTACTTC. This sequence joins TRBV27 and TRBJ2-7; 7 bases map to TRBD2. The CDR3 is 16 residues long. CDR1 and CDR2 (germline): MNHEY, SMNVEV (reference sequence). The V and J ends lost 3 bases and 0 bases, in that order; junction bases with no gene match: 8.

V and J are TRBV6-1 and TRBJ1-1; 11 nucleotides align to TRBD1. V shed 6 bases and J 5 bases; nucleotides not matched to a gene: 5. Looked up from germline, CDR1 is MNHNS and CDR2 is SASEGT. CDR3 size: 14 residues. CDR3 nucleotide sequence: TGTGCCAGCAGAGCGGACAGGGGGCGTACTGAAGCTTTCTTT. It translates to CASRADRGRTEAFF.

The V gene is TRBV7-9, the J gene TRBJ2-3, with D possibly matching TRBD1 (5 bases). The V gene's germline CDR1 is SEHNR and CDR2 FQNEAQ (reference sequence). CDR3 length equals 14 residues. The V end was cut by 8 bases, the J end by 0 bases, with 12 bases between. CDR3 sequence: CASFVGPSTDTQYF. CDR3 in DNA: TGTGCCAGCTTCGTGGGGCCTAGCACAGATACGCAGTATTTT.

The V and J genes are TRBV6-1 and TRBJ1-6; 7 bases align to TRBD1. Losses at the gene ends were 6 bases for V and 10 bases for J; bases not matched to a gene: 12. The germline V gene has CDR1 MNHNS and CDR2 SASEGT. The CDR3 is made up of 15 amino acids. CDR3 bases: TGTGCCAGCAGGGACGACAGGGTCTTAAGCTCACCCCTCCACTTT. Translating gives CASRDDRVLSSPLHF.

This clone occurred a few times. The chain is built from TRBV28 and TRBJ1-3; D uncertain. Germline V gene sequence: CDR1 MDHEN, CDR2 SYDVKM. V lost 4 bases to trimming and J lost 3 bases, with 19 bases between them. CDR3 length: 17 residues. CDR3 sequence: CASSSPGDPVLGNTIYF. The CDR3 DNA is TGTGCCAGCAGTTCCCCGGGAGATCCTGTTCTTGGAAACACCATATATTTT.

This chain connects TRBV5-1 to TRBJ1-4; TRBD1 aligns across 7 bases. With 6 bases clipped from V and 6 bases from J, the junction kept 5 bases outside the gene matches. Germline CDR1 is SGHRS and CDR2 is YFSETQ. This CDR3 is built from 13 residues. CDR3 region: CASNTGEDEKLFF. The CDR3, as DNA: TGCGCCAGCAATACAGGGGAGGATGAAAAACTGTTTTTT.

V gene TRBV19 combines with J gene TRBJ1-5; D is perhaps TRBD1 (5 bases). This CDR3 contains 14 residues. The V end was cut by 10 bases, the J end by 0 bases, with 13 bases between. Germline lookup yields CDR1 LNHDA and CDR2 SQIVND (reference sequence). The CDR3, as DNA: TGTGCCACCCAGGGTTTTTCTAGCAATCAGCCCCAGCATTTT. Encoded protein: CATQGFSSNQPQHF.

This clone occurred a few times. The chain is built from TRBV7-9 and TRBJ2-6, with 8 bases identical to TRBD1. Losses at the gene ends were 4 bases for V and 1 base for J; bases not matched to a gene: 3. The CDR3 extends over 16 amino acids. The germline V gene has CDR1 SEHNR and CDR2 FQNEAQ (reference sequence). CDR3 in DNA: TGTGCCAGCAGCTACAACAGGGGGTCTGGGGCCAACGTCCTGACTTTC. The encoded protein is CASSYNRGSGANVLTF.

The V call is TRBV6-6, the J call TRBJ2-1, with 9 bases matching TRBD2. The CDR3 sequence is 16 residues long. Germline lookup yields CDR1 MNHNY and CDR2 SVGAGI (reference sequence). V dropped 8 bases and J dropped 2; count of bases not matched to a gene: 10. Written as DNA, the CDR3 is TGTGCCAGCTCCCCCCGAGCGGGAGGAACCTACAATGAGCAGTTCTTC. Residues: CASSPRAGGTYNEQFF.

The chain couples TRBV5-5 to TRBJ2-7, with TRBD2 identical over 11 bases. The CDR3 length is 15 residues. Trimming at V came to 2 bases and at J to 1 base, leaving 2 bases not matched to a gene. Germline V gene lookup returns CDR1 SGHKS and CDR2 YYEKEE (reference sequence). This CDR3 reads CASSLGTSGSYEQYF. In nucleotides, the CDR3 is TGTGCCAGCAGCTTAGGGACTAGCGGTTCCTACGAGCAGTACTTC. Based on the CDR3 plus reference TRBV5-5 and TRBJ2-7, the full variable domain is DAGVTQSPTHLIKTRGQQVTLRCSPISGHKSVSWYQQVLGQGPQFIFQYYEKEERGRGNFPDRFSARQFPNYSSELNVNALLLGDSALYLCASSLGTSGSYEQYFGPGTRLTVT.

The CDR3 bases are TGTGCCAGCAGACCCGGACTAGCGGGGAAAGAGACCCAGTACTTC. Translated: CASRPGLAGKETQYF. V usage is TRBV27 and J usage is TRBJ2-5, with TRBD2 identical over 12 bases. This CDR3 is built from 15 residues. The germline CDR1 and CDR2 sequences are MNHEY and SMNVEV (reference sequence). With V trimmed by 6 bases and J by 3 bases, 5 bases remained unmatched.

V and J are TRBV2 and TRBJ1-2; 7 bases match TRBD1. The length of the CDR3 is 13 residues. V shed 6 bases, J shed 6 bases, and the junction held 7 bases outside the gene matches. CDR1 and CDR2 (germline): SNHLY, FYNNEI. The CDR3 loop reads CASSATGWDGYTF. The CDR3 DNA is TGTGCCAGCAGCGCGACAGGGTGGGATGGCTACACCTTC.

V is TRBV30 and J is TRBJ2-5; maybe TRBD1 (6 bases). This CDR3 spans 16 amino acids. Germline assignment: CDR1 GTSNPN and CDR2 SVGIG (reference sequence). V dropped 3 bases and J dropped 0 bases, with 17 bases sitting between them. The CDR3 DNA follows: TGTGCCTGGAGCGGAAATCGGGGACACCACCAAGAGACCCAGTACTTC. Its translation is CAWSGNRGHHQETQYF.

For the CDR3, the DNA is TGTGCCAGCAGCGTAGTTTCAGCGGGAGATGGTACGCAGTATTTT. Protein product: CASSVVSAGDGTQYF. The rearrangement links TRBV9 to TRBJ2-3, with TRBD2 matching over 8 bases. CDR1 and CDR2 (germline): SGDLS, YYNGEE. This CDR3 contains 15 residues. J lost 8 bases, V lost 0 bases, and 8 bases had no gene match. The full variable domain, with the rest looked up from reference TRBV9 and TRBJ2-3, is DSGVTQTPKHLITATGQRVTLRCSPRSGDLSVYWYQQSLDQGLQFLIQYYNGEERAKGNILERFSAQQFPDLHSELNLSSLELGDSALYFCASSVVSAGDGTQYFGPGTRLTVL.

CDR3: CASRAVGHRAFF. The CDR3 DNA sequence: TGTGCCAGCAGGGCCGTGGGACATCGAGCTTTCTTT. This chain joins TRBV2 and TRBJ1-1; a possible D gene is TRBD1 (6 bases). This CDR3 has 12 residues. The V gene lost 6 bases and the J gene lost 10 bases, with 15 bases spanning the gap. Germline V lookup: CDR1 SNHLY, CDR2 FYNNEI.

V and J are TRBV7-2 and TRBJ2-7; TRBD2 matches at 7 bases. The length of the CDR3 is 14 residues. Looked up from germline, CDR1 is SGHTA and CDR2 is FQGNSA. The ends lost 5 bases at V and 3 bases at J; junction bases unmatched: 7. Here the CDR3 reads CASSLWGGNYEQYF. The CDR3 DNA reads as TGTGCCAGCAGCCTTTGGGGAGGGAACTACGAGCAGTACTTC.

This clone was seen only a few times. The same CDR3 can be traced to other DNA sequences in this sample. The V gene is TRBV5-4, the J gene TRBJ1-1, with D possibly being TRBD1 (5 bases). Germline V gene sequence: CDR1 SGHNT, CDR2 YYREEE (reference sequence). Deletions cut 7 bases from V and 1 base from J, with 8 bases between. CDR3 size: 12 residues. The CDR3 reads CASRQGNTEAFF. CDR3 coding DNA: TGTGCCAGCCGCCAGGGGAACACTGAAGCTTTCTTT.

CDR3 nucleotide sequence: TGTGCCAGCTCCGCGGGGGGTGCCGGGGAGACCCAGTACTTC. Amino acid sequence: CASSAGGAGETQYF. The chain has TRBV19 and TRBJ2-5, with 8 bases fitting TRBD2. Germline CDR1 is LNHDA and CDR2 is SQIVND (reference sequence). The CDR3 runs to 14 residues. Losses at the gene ends were 9 bases for V and 5 bases for J; bases not matched to a gene: 11.

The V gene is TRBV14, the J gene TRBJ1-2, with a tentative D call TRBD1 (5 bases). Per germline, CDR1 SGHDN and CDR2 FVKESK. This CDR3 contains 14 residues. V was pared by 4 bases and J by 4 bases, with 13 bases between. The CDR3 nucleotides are TGTGCCAGCAGCCCCGGACAATGGATCTATGGCTACACCTTC. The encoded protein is CASSPGQWIYGYTF.

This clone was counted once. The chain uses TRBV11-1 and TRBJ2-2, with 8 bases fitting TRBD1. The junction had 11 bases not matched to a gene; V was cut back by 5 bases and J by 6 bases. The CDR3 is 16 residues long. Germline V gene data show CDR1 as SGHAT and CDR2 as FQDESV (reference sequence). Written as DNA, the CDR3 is TGTGCCAGCAGCCCCAGACAGGGGCAAAGGGCCGGGGAGCTGTTTTTT. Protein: CASSPRQGQRAGELFF.

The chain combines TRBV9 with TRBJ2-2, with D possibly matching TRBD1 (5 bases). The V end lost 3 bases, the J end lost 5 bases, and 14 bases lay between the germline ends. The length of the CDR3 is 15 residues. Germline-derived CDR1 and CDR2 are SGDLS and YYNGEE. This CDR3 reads CASSAPKGITGELFF. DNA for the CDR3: TGTGCCAGCAGCGCCCCAAAGGGGATTACCGGGGAGCTGTTTTTT.

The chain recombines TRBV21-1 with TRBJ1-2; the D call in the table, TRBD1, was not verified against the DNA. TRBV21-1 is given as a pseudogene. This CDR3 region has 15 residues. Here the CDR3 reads CASSKEPRQDYGYTF. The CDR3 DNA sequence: TGTGCCAGCAGCAAAGAACCCCGACAGGACTATGGCTACACCTTC.

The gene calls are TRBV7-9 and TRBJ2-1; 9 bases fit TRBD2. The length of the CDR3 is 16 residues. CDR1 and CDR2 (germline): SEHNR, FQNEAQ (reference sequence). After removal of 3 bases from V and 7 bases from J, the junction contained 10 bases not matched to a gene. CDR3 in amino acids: CASSFGGAAGGNEQFF. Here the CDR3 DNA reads TGTGCCAGCAGCTTTGGGGGGGCAGCGGGAGGAAATGAGCAGTTCTTC. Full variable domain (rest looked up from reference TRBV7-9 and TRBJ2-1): DTGVSQNPRHKITKRGQNVTFRCDPISEHNRLYWYRQTLGQGPEFLTYFQNEAQLEKSRLLSDRFSAERPKGSFSTLEIQRTEQGDSAMYLCASSFGGAAGGNEQFFGPGTRLTVL.

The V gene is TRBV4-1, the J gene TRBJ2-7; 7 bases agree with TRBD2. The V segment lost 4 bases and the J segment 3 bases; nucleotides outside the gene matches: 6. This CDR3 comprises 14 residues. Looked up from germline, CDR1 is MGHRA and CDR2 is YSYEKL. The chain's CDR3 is CASSLEGGYYEQYF. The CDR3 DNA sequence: TGCGCCAGCAGCCTTGAGGGAGGGTACTACGAGCAGTACTTC.

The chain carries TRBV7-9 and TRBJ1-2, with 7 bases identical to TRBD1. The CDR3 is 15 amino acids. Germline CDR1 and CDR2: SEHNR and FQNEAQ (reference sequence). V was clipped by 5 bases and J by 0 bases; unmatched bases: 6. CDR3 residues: CASSGSTGANYGYTF. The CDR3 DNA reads TGTGCCAGCAGCGGGTCAACAGGGGCTAACTATGGCTACACCTTC.

The CDR3 sequence is CAISESGDSNQPQHF. The CDR3, as DNA: TGTGCCATCAGTGAGTCAGGGGATAGCAATCAGCCCCAGCATTTT. The J gene is TRBJ1-5, the V gene TRBV10-3; perhaps TRBD1 as D (5 bases). V shed 0 bases and J shed 0 bases, with 6 bases lying between them. The CDR3 is 15 residues long. Per the germline V gene, CDR1 is ENHRY and CDR2 is SYGVKD.

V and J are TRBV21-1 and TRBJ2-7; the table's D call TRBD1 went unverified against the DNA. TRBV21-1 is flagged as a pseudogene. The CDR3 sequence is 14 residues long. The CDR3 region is CASTRTGASYEQYF. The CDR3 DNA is TGTGCCAGCACGAGGACAGGAGCCTCCTACGAGCAGTACTTC.

The CDR3 bases are TGTGCCAGCAGCTTAAGCGGGAGGTATGGCGGCACAGATACGCAGTATTTT. Protein: CASSLSGRYGGTDTQYF. This chain links TRBV7-9 with TRBJ2-3; 9 bases are shared with TRBD2. V trimming: 2 bases; J trimming: 1 base; junction bases outside the gene matches: 7. This CDR3 contains 17 residues. The germline V gene encodes CDR1 SEHNR and CDR2 FQNEAQ (reference sequence).

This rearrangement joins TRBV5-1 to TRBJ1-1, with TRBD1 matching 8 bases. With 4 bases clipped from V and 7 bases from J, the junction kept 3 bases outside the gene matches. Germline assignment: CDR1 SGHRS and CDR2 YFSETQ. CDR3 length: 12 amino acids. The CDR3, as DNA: TGCGCCAGCAGCGTCGGACAGGGTGAAGCTTTCTTT. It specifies CASSVGQGEAFF.

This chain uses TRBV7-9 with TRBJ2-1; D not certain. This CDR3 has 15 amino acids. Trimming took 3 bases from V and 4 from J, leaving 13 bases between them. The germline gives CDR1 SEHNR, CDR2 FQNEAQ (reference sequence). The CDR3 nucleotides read TGTGCCAGCAGCTTGATCTCAGATCTTTACAATGAGCAGTTCTTC. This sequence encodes CASSLISDLYNEQFF.

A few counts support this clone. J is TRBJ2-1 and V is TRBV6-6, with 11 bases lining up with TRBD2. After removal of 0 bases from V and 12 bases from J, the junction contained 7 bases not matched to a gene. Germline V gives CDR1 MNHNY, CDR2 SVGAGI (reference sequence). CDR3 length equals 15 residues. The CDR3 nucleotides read TGTGCCAGCAGTTACTCTGGCAAGACTAGCGGGACGCAGTTCTTC. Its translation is CASSYSGKTSGTQFF.